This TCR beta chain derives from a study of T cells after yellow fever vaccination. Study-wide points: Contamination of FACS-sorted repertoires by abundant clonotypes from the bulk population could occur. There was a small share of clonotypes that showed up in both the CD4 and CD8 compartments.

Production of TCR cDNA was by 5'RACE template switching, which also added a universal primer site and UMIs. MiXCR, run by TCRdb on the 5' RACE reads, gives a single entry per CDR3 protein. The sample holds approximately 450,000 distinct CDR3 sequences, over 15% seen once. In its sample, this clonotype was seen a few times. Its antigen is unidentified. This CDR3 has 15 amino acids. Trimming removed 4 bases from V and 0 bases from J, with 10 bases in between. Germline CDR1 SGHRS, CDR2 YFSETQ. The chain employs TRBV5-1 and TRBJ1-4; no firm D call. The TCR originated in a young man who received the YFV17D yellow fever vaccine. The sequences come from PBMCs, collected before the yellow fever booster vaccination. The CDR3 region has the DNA TGCGCCAGCAGCAGAGGGAGTGCAACTAATGAAAAACTGTTTTTT. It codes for CASSRGSATNEKLFF.